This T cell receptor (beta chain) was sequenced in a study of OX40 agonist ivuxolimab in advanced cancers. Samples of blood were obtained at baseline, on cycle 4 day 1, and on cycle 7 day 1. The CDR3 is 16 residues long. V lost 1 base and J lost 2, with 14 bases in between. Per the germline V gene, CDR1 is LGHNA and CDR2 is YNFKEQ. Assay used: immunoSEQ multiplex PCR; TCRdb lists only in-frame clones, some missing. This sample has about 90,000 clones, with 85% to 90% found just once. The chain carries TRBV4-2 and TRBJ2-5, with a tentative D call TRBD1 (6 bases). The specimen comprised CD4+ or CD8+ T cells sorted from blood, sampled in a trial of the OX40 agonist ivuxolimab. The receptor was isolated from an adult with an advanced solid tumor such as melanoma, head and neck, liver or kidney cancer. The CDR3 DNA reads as TGTGCCAGCAGCCAAGGGGGGCGGTCCGTACAAGAGACCCAGTACTTC. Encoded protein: CASSQGGRSVQETQYF.